One sample yielded the 16 T cell receptor beta chains listed below, sequenced in a study of CD8+ T cells in alopecia areata. RNA, once extracted, was reverse transcribed into cDNA for use as the sequencing template. Sequencing used immunoSEQ multiplex PCR; TCRdb keeps in-frame clones, though not all of them. The sample has about 120,000 clones, none seen only once. Input material: lesional skin. All receptors come from a C3H/HeJ mouse with alopecia areata. This strain has MHC haplotype H2-k.

Worth noting for this clone: The genes and germline here are from mouse. The CDR3 spells CASSIGGPNYAEQFF. The sequenced CDR3 bases are TGTGCCAGCAGTATTGGGGGGCCCAACTATGCT. The chain recombines TRBV19 with TRBJ2-1; D might be TRBD2 (7 bases). The read stops 4 residues short of the end of the CDR3; the missing end is completed from the germline J gene. Germline CDR1 and CDR2: FNHDT and SITEND (reference sequence). Trimming took 2 bases from V and 1 from J, leaving 10 bases between them. The CDR3 extends over 15 amino acids.

This clone occurred a few times. The gene names here belong to mouse. The CDR3 end lies 4 residues beyond the end of the read and is filled in from the germline J gene. This chain links TRBV13-3 with TRBJ2-7, with TRBD1 matching 9 bases. The CDR3 covers 13 residues. Germline CDR1 reads NNHDY; CDR2 reads SYVADS. CDR3 bases read: TGTGCCAGCGTCCGGGACAGGGAAGAT. It yields the protein CASVRDRED. The full CDR3 sequence reads CASVRDREDEQYF.

This clone showed up just a few times. At residue 12, the DNA translation does not agree with TCRdb's protein; the protein displayed here is the one encoded by the DNA. Genes and germline are mouse. Read sequence stops 3 residues before the CDR3 end, and the germline J gene provides the missing end. The chain joins TRBV1 to TRBJ1-6; D is perhaps TRBD1 (6 bases). TRBJ1-6 is an open reading frame whose function is uncertain. CDR3 length: 15 residues. CDR1 is NSQYPW, CDR2 LRSPGD, per germline (reference sequence). The V end lost 0 bases, the J end lost 8 bases, and 11 bases lay between the germline ends. The CDR3 bases that were read are TGCACCTGCAGTGCAGATCCAGGGGAGGATTCGCCC. This translates into CTCSADPGEDSP. In full, the CDR3 reads CTCSADPGEDSPLYF.

This clone was recorded a few times. Mouse germline and gene names are used. The read terminates 4 residues ahead of where the CDR3 ends, so the germline J gene completes it. The chain has TRBV17 and TRBJ1-2; 7 bases agree with TRBD1. The CDR3 loop spans 14 amino acids. The V gene end was trimmed by 4 bases and the J gene end by 1 base; junction bases not matched to a gene: 3. Germline values: CDR1 MNHDT, CDR2 YYDKIL. Incomplete CDR3 DNA: TGTGCTAGCAGTAAAAACAGGGGAAACTCC. It yields the protein CASSKNRGNS. In full, the CDR3 is CASSKNRGNSDYTF.

In this sample, this clone turned up many times. The genes are named according to mouse. The missing CDR3 end, 4 residues past where the read stops, is filled in from the germline J gene. V gene TRBV19 combines with J gene TRBJ2-7, with 7 bases lining up with TRBD1. This CDR3 is 13 amino acids long. Germline CDR1 and CDR2: FNHDT and SITEND (reference sequence). CDR3 bases read: TGTGCCAGCAGTATAAGACAGGGATAT. This translates into CASSIRQGY. The CDR3 reads in full as CASSIRQGYEQYF.

This clone was seen only a few times. Gene names and germline match the mouse. The read is 4 residues too short to cover the CDR3 end, so that end is filled in from the germline J gene. The rearrangement joins TRBV14 to TRBJ2-1, with 11 bases that match TRBD2. The CDR3 spans 16 residues. The V segment lost 3 bases and the J segment 4 bases; nucleotides outside the gene matches: 6. Germline assignment: CDR1 SGHDT and CDR2 FRDEAV. CDR3: CASSWGLGATYAEQFF. Partial CDR3 DNA: TGTGCCAGCAGTTGGGGACTGGGGGCCACTTATGCT.

With respect to this clone: Gene labels here are mouse ones. The CDR3 is cut off 4 residues early in the read; its end comes from the germline J gene. The V call is TRBV19, the J call TRBJ2-1; 11 bases line up with TRBD1. The CDR3 spans 14 residues. Germline V CDR1 and CDR2: FNHDT, SITEND (reference sequence). CDR3 sequence: CASRPGQGGAEQFF. The covered CDR3 bases are TGTGCCAGCAGACCGGGACAGGGGGGGGCT.

About this clone itself: Germline and genes: mouse. The read finishes 4 residues shy of the CDR3 end, and the germline J gene is used to complete it. The rearrangement joins TRBV13-3 to TRBJ2-7, with TRBD1 identical over 11 bases. From germline, CDR1 is NNHDY and CDR2 SYVADS. This CDR3 spans 14 amino acids. This CDR3 is CASSGGTGGYEQYF. Partial CDR3 DNA: TGTGCCAGCAGTGGCGGGACAGGGGGATAT.

With respect to this clone: The genes are named according to mouse. The read ends 4 residues shy of where the CDR3 ends; the end is completed using the germline J gene. The J gene is TRBJ1-4, the V gene TRBV1; TRBD1 matches at 10 bases. CDR1 is NSQYPW, CDR2 LRSPGD, per germline (reference sequence). The CDR3 totals 16 residues. J gave up 3 bases and V 1 base, and 2 bases lay outside the gene matches. The CDR3 loop is CTCSAGQGAANERLFF. CDR3 DNA (partial): TGCACCTGCAGTGCAGGACAGGGGGCGGCCAACGAA.

On this clone itself: Here the gene names and germline are mouse. The read terminates 4 residues ahead of where the CDR3 ends, so the germline J gene completes it. The V and J genes are TRBV1 and TRBJ2-4; D possibly corresponds to TRBD2 (6 bases). CDR1 is NSQYPW, CDR2 LRSPGD, per germline (reference sequence). The length of the CDR3 is 15 residues. Between the trimmed V and J ends, which lost 5 bases and 0 bases, there was a span of 12 bases. The CDR3 is CTCSSRLASQNTLYF. CDR3 DNA, as far as it was read: TGCACCTGCAGTTCTCGACTGGCTAGTCAAAAC.

On this clone itself: Here the gene names and germline are mouse. The read gets to within 4 residues of the CDR3 end, and the germline J gene fills in the rest. This sequence joins TRBV19 and TRBJ2-1, with D uncertain. Trimming left V 3 bases short and J 5 bases short, with 9 bases between. This CDR3 contains 13 residues. In germline, CDR1 is FNHDT, CDR2 SITEND (reference sequence). The CDR3 sequence is CASSRGVDAEQFF. The sequenced part of the CDR3 DNA is TGTGCCAGCAGTAGGGGTGTGGATGCT. The full variable domain, its missing parts supplied by reference TRBV19 and TRBJ2-1, is GGIITQTPKFLIGQEGQKLTLKCQQNFNHDTMYWYRQDSGKGLRLIYYSITENDLQKGDLSEGYDASREKKSSFSLTVTSAQKNEMAVFLCASSRGVDAEQFFGPGTRLTVL.

This clone was seen a handful of times. Mouse names are used for the genes. The CDR3 goes on 4 residues after the read ends, and that part is filled in from the germline J gene. This chain connects TRBV13-3 to TRBJ1-1, with TRBD1 as a possible D gene (5 bases). Trimming pared 5 bases from V and 0 bases from J, leaving 14 bases between. The CDR3 runs to 15 residues. Per the germline V gene, CDR1 is NNHDY and CDR2 is SYVADS. CDR3 region: CASSDDRNPNTEVFF. The DNA read from the CDR3 is TGTGCCAGCAGCGACGACAGAAACCCAAACACA.

To note about this clone: Gene names and germline refer to mouse. The read ends 4 residues before the CDR3 terminus; that terminus is restored from the germline J gene. The chain couples TRBV13-3 to TRBJ1-4; weak D call: TRBD1 (6 bases). The V end lost 1 base, the J end lost 4 bases, and 14 bases lay between the germline ends. The CDR3 consists of 16 residues. Germline-derived CDR1 and CDR2 are NNHDY and SYVADS. The sequenced CDR3 bases are TGTGCCAGCAGTGATTCGGGACATCCCTACAACGAA. Protein product: CASSDSGHPYNE. The entire CDR3 is CASSDSGHPYNERLFF.

Only a few counts were recorded for this clone. These gene names are mouse names. The sequence runs out 4 residues before the end of the CDR3; the remainder is reconstructed from the germline J gene. This chain joins TRBV13-1 and TRBJ1-1, with 7 positions matching TRBD1. The CDR3 totals 12 residues. Germline V CDR1 and CDR2: NSHNY, SYGAGN. CDR3: CASSPQGAEVFF. The sequenced part of the CDR3 DNA is TGTGCCAGCAGTCCCCAGGGGGCA.

Turning to this clone: Gene names and germline match the mouse. Read coverage stops 4 residues before the CDR3 terminus; the germline J gene supplies the remainder. V and J are TRBV13-3 and TRBJ2-5; D is possibly TRBD1 (6 bases). The CDR3 runs to 14 residues. The germline V gene has CDR1 NNHDY and CDR2 SYVADS. The CDR3 DNA, read in part, is TGTGCCAGCAGTGTACCGAAGGGGGAAGAC. Its protein is CASSVPKGED. The whole CDR3 protein is CASSVPKGEDTQYF.

For this clone: The listed genes are named as in mouse. Coverage ceases 4 residues before the CDR3 finishes, and the germline J gene fills in the end. This chain uses TRBV13-3 with TRBJ1-1; maybe TRBD1 (6 bases). CDR1 is NNHDY, CDR2 SYVADS, per germline. The CDR3 loop spans 13 amino acids. Trimming removed 7 bases at V and 0 bases at J, with 10 bases between. The chain's CDR3 is CASGTIANTEVFF. CDR3 bases read: TGTGCCAGCGGGACAATTGCAAACACA.